The present T cell receptor beta chain was sequenced within a study of cytomegalovirus exposure and HLA in healthy donors (TCRdb year 2017). In terms of the full investigation: An earlier analysis of several hundred of the donors reported approximately 290 Gb of sequence data and around 120 million unique TCR beta sequences from roughly 180 million T cells. About 280 gigabases of sequencing data and roughly 80 million unique TCR sequences made up an early release that covered over 550 HLA-typed donors. Of the 300 to 500 genotyped donors, approximately 80% were placed in the genetic ancestry cluster associated with self-reported Caucasian donors. The study aimed to test whether cataloging public T cell receptors could reveal signatures of past pathogen exposure. Using immunosequencing, the study profiled T cell repertoires from roughly 650 subjects and related those repertoires to cytomegalovirus serostatus. In addition to the first cohort of approximately 670 subjects, a separate validation cohort of some 120 different subjects was used. The study combined high-throughput TCR immunosequencing, statistical association of individual TCRs with disease status, and machine learning to predict cytomegalovirus infection status. A later analysis re-analyzed previously published TCR beta repertoires from 660 or so donors and added high-resolution HLA genotyping to study TCR occurrence patterns. Rather than drawing on any new phenotypic data, the later analysis identified candidate immune exposures from TCR beta sequences and the way those sequences occurred across donors. An earlier analysis of 500 to 650 of the donors applied high-throughput TCR beta sequencing to assess whether each TCR beta V gene segment acted as functional or pseudogenic. Alongside the repertoire data, information on donor age, sex, ethnicity and CMV serostatus was compiled. A later genetic analysis used genome-wide SNP genotypes for about 60% of the 666 donors, treating that subset as a discovery cohort. Every repertoire in the discovery cohort had been generated on one and the same sequencing platform. HLA typing included class I and class II loci at four-digit resolution. Typing coverage differed by locus: A, B, C, DRB1 and DQB1 were typed in roughly 629-630 donors, DQA1 in about 550, DPA1 in nearly 610, and DPB1 in just under 490. About 5 DR-DQ haplotypes were handled as single units for association and clustering, since linkage in the cohort was strong. Among some 410 genotyped donors of the cohort, an average of approximately 200,000 unique TCR beta nucleotide sequences was sequenced per donor, of which about 18% were non-productive.

In total, more than 500 healthy bone marrow donors made up the cohort. At the time of sampling, all cohort members were nominally healthy, though unrecorded immune exposures were likely present. The donor was CMV seronegative and was included in the group of around 320 seronegative cohort members. Each donor provided a peripheral blood sample, and peripheral blood mononuclear cells were used for TCR beta sequencing. The Qiagen DNeasy Blood Extraction Kit was used to extract genomic DNA from the blood cell samples. The library was built by means of the immunoSEQ multiplex PCR assay. For the multiplex PCR, a mixture combining 60 forward primers for TCR Vbeta segments and 13 reverse primers for TCR Jbeta segments was used. Amplification of the CDR3 region of rearranged TCR beta genes was performed with a multiplex PCR assay on genomic DNA. The amplified TCR beta libraries were sequenced on the Illumina HiSeq System as 87-base-pair reads. Turning to the authors' computational methods: A later analysis tallied 70 million to 100 million unique TCR beta chains across the 600 to 700 repertoires, and about 12 million of those chains were shared by two or more donors. Raw reads were error-corrected and collapsed into unique sequences by a nearest-neighbor algorithm in which closely related sequences were merged to remove PCR and sequencing errors. V, D and J gene segments were assigned by aligning CDR3 sequences to IMGT reference sequences. For a sequence to be retained, at least a six-nucleotide match to both a V gene segment and a J gene segment was required. Rearrangements were classified as productive when the CDR3 lacked stop codons and remained in frame with V and J, and all other rearrangements were classified as non-productive. Following IMGT convention, CDR3 was defined as the stretch from the second conserved V-encoded cysteine to the conserved J-encoded phenylalanine. Sequences without an unambiguous match to a single V gene segment were excluded from the earlier analysis of about 630 of the donors. An earlier analysis of a few hundred of the donors called V segments functional above 56.7% productive rearrangements and segregating when the between-donor standard deviation exceeded 5%. A statistical classification framework was built for diagnosing cytomegalovirus status from the catalog of TCR beta chain sequences. In a later analysis, V and J genes were assigned by comparing TCR nucleotide sequences against IMGT/GENE-DB human TR gene sequences. In a later analysis, CDR3 sequences and most-parsimonious VDJ recombination scenarios were assigned using the TCRdist pipeline. In a later analysis, each TCR beta chain was defined by its CDR3 amino acid sequence together with its V-gene family, and reads without a unique V-gene family were excluded. A later analysis removed 600 or so highly shared, low-generation-probability nucleotide sequences to deal with suspected cross-contamination and a sequencing artifact. A later analysis calculated a clonal expansion index for each public chain from normalized within-repertoire ranks of inferred template counts. In a later analysis, generation probabilities were computed with a VDJ recombination model fitted to out-of-frame rearrangements, and the resulting probabilities were checked against IGoR. A later analysis scored TCR-TCR, TCR-HLA and TCR-CMV co-occurrence with hypergeometric tests, applying a repertoire-size bias correction to TCR pairs. False discovery rates were estimated in a later analysis by permuting HLA or CMV assignments 20 times. A later analysis grouped co-occurring TCRs with DBSCAN, adding TCRdist sequence similarity when clustering within HLA-allele-positive subsets. Co-occurrence clustering excluded repertoires with fewer than 30,000 or more than 120,000 public chains, plus five with anomalous nucleotide sharing. The table comes from immuneACCESS by way of TCRdb, which keeps in-frame sequences with V and J called. Part of the clones is missing from these tables; in studies checked, under half for an unresolved V gene and the rest for unknown reasons. V and J calls and clone size follow that table, whereas D and trimming were derived from the DNA. The sample has about 160,000 clones on record, more than 60% of them singletons. Approximately 1.5% of the sample rests with the top ten.

Overall results and qualifications from the work: Compared with equally common non-associated chains, HLA-associated TCR beta chains in a later analysis were more clonally expanded and had lower generation probabilities. According to a later analysis, parvovirus B19, influenza, CMV and Epstein-Barr virus appeared linked to several top co-occurrence clusters. For the cohort, immune exposure information was limited to CMV serostatus. Some IMGT-functional V segments, including TRBV6-2 and TRBV6-3, could not be told apart with the 87-base-pair reads, so those segments were excluded. The authors suggested that the approach could potentially be extended to other disease states and immunological phenotypes. Compared with the approximately 700-donor mean, donors in an Asian-associated ancestry cluster had fewer N-insertions in productive TCRs, according to a later genetic analysis. According to a later analysis, TCR association rates differed among HLA loci, with DRB1 alleles showing the most associated TCRs and HLA-C alleles showing the fewest. The cohort was sequenced for TCR beta chains only, and without alpha or paired-chain data the features that could be detected were limited. According to a later analysis, most CMV-associated TCR beta chains appeared to be HLA-restricted, and the HLA associations seemed to be driven largely by CMV exposure. Because counts were too low, approximately 18 rarely observed V segments, including chromosome 9 orphons, were excluded from the earlier analysis of several hundred of the donors. HLA typing was unavailable for some donors at each locus, so association tests used only the typed subset. In a later analysis, some 18,000 TCR beta sequences were associated with specific HLA alleles at a false discovery rate of 0.05. In a later genetic analysis, a missense DCLRE1C variant was associated with V-gene and J-gene trimming of TCR beta chains, and the association was replicated in an independent cohort. In vitro tests confirmed that a few of the cytomegalovirus-associated TCR beta chains recognize cytomegalovirus antigens. Linkage disequilibrium might explain the correlated functional status among segregating V segments, but an unknown experimental factor could not be excluded. A cluster of highly shared sequence variants was judged likely to be a technical artifact of the sequencing pipeline. The classifier was reported to diagnose cytomegalovirus status with high specificity and sensitivity in both the original cohort and the validation cohort. Most TCR sequences were observed very rarely across donors, whereas some public TCRs were present in many individuals. Roughly uniform sequencing depth across donors was assumed in presence/absence analyses, although this assumption may not hold. In an earlier analysis of 587 of the donors, most TCR beta V segments were observed in productive rearrangements about 90% or about 30% of the time, broadly matching IMGT annotations. The study listed 150 to 200 TCR beta chains as associated with cytomegalovirus. Strong co-occurrence of HLA alleles, especially DR and DQ, made assigning TCR associations to individual alleles difficult. A further reported finding was that TCR beta sequences accurately predicted the HLA-A and HLA-B alleles for most subjects in the first cohort.

Relative to germline, V is 8 bases shorter and J is 5 bases shorter, with 4 bases between their ends. CDR1 and CDR2 (MDHEN, SYDVKM) derive from the germline V gene. Its CDR3 holds 10 amino acids, cysteine through phenylalanine. Just the 30-base CDR3 DNA is kept, in frame starting at base 1. Turning to this clone: There is no known antigen for this receptor. Base qualities are missing; no much larger clone stands one base away.

The receptor comes from a woman aged 30 to 39 in good health and CMV-seronegative. The sequenced sample was PBMCs. This receptor chain uses TRBV28 and TRBJ1-5; no D segment can be confidently identified. The DNA sequence is TGTGCCAGCGGAGATCAGCCCCAGCATTTT. It translates to CASGDQPQHF.